The source of this T cell receptor beta chain is a study of CD8 T cells in ankylosing spondylitis. Germline V lookup: CDR1 SGHRS, CDR2 YFSETQ. CDR3 size: 12 residues. V gave up 4 bases and J gave up 8 bases, with 10 bases separating them. This clonotype was observed a handful of times. Its antigen remains unidentified. MiXCR, run by TCRdb on the 5' RACE reads, gives a single entry per CDR3 protein. This repertoire shows around 300,000 distinct CDR3 sequences, roughly 14% found once; its top ten account for approximately 1%. Study-wide results and limits: As reported, disease-linked clones showed significant enrichment in matched ankylosing spondylitis synovial fluid. A motif of 7 to 9 highly homologous TCR beta variants was seen as apparently characteristic of ankylosing spondylitis blood.

Sequencing was done on a sample of blood, either unsorted or a sorted T cell fraction (not recorded which). This chain links TRBV5-1 with TRBJ2-1, with a possible D match to TRBD1 (5 bases). The receptor was derived from a male donor with ankylosing spondylitis or in good health (not recorded which). CDR3 sequence: CASSAGPDEQFF. The CDR3, as DNA: TGCGCCAGCAGCGCAGGGCCCGATGAGCAGTTCTTC.